The rows below give T cell receptor beta chains drawn from one sample of a study of blood T cell repertoires in COVID-19. TCRdb's copy holds only in-frame clones and misses some; the assay was immunoSEQ multiplex PCR. The repertoire consists of over 400,000 clones, with 70% to 90% occurring once and the leading ten covering 1.4%. What was sequenced was peripheral blood. The receptors were sampled from a woman in her twenties or thirties with active or convalescent COVID-19. Both conserved end residues are part of each CDR3. Each record gives: J gene, V gene, CDR3 protein.

TRBJ1-5 TRBV5-1 CASSFAGGNQPQHF
TRBJ2-7 TRBV7-2 CASSRGAYEQYF
TRBJ2-3 TRBV7-2 CASSLASWDTQYF
TRBJ1-5 TRBV12-5 CASGLSPPELVNQPQHF
TRBJ2-7 TRBV10-3 CAIKGTTGEQYF
TRBJ1-2 TRBV6-5 CASSWDRGSGYGYTF
TRBJ2-3 TRBV19 CASRDRGRADTQYF
TRBJ2-7 TRBV4-1 CASSQVSTSWAYEQYF
TRBJ1-3 TRBV12-3/TRBV12-4 CASSPGTVSTIYF
TRBJ1-4 TRBV10-3 CAISESGGPNEKLFF
TRBJ1-6 TRBV5-5 CASSLALGGDNSPLHF
TRBJ2-7 TRBV11-2 CASSIGTGISYEQYF
TRBJ1-2 TRBV29-1 CSAEDSYGYTF
TRBJ1-1 TRBV18 CASSPIRGQDTEAFF
TRBJ2-7 TRBV9 CASSVSSAYEQYF
TRBJ1-1 TRBV6-5 CASRNRVTEAFF
TRBJ2-2 TRBV6-6 CASSRGSGGGTGELFF
TRBJ1-3 TRBV27 CASSSGQGSGNTIYF
TRBJ2-5 TRBV27 CASSATSGGWETQYF
TRBJ1-1 TRBV18 CASSQSGNTEAFF
TRBJ1-1 TRBV7-8 CASSPTGGARTEAFF
TRBJ2-7 TRBV6-5 CASRPGHGSYEQYF
TRBJ2-1 TRBV7-2 CASSSRLAGGPNEQFF
TRBJ2-7 TRBV2 CASSLGTDYYEQYF
TRBJ2-1 TRBV5-8 CASSLVEIWANEQFF
TRBJ1-2 TRBV6-6 CASSYSRFESNYGYTF
TRBJ1-6 TRBV5-1 CASSLVGESPLHF
TRBJ2-5 TRBV7-9 CASRDAGGQETQYF
TRBJ2-3 TRBV2 CASMWTFLKDTQYF
TRBJ1-5 TRBV30 CAWSVRPGAPNQPQHF
TRBJ2-1 TRBV5-1 CASSFLGSRNNEQFF
TRBJ1-4 TRBV5-1 CASSSRGQHNEKLFF
TRBJ2-1 TRBV4-2 CASSVGTSDIDEQFF